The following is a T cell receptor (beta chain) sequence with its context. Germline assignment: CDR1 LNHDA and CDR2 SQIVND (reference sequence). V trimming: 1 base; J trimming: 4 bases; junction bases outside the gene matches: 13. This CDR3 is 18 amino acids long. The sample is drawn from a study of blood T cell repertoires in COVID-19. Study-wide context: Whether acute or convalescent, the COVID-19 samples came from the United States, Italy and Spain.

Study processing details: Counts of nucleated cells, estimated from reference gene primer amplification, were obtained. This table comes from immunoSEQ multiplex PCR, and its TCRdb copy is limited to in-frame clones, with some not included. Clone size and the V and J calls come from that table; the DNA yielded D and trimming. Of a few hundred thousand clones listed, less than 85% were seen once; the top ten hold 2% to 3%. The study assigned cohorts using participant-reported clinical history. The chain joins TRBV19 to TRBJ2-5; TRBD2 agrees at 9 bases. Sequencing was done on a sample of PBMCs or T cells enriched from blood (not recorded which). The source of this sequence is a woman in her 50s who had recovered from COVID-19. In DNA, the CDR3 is TGTGCCAGTAGTATAGGATCGGTAGCGGGAGTAATTGCAGAGACCCAGTACTTC. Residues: CASSIGSVAGVIAETQYF. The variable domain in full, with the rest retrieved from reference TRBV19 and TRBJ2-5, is DGGITQSPKYLFRKEGQNVTLSCEQNLNHDAMYWYRQDPGQGLRLIYYSQIVNDFQKGDIAEGYSVSREKKESFPLTVTSAQKNPTAFYLCASSIGSVAGVIAETQYFGPGTRLLVL.